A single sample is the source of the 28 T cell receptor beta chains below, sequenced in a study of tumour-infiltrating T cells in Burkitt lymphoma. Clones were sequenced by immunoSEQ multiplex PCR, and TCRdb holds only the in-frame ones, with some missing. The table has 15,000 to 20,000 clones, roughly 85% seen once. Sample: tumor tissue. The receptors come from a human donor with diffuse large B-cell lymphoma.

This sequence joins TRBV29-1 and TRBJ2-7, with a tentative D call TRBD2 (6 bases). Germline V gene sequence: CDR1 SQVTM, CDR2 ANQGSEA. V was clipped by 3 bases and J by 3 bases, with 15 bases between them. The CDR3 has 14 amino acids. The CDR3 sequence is CSVDEGGGIYEQYF. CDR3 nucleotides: TGCAGCGTTGACGAGGGTGGAGGGATCTACGAGCAGTACTTC.

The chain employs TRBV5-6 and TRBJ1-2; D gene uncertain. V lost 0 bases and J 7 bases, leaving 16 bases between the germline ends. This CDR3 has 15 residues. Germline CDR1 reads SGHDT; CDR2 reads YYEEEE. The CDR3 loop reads CASSLGGVYRGGYTF. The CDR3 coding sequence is TGTGCCAGCAGCTTGGGTGGAGTCTACCGGGGTGGCTACACCTTC.

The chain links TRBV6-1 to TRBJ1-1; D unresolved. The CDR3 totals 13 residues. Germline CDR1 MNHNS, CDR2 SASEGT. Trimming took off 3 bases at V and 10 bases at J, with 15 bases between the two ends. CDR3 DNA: TGTGCCAGCAGTGAGCAGGCCGCGTTAACAGCTTTCTTT. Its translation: CASSEQAALTAFF.

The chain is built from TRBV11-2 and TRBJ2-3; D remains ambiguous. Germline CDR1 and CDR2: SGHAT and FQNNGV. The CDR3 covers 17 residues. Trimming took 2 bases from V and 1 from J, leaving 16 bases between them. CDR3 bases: TGTGCCAGCAGCTTAAATTTAGAAGGGATGGGCACAGATACGCAGTATTTT. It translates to CASSLNLEGMGTDTQYF.

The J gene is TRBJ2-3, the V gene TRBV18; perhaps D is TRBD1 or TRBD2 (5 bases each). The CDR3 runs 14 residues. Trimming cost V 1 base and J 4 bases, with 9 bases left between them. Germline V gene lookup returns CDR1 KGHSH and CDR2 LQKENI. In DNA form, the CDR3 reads TGTGCCAGCTCACCACTTGGGACCCCAGATACGCAGTATTTT. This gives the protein CASSPLGTPDTQYF.

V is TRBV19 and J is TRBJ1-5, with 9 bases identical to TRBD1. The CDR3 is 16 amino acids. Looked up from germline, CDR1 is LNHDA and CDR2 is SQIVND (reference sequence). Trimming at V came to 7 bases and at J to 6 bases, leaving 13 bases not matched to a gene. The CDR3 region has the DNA TGTGCCAGTACCCTAGGGGGGGGGACAGGGACTCAGCCCCAGCATTTT. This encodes CASTLGGGTGTQPQHF.

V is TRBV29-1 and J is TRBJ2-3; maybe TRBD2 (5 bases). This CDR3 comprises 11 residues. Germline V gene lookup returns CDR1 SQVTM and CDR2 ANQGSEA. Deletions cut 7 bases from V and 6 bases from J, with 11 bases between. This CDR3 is CSAPLGDTQYF. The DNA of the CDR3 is TGCAGCGCTCCACTAGGGGATACGCAGTATTTT.

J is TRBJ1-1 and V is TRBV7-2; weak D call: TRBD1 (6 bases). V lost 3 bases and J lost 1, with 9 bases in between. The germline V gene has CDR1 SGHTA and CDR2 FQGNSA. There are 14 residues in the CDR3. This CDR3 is CASSLDSGNTEAFF. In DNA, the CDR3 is TGTGCCAGCAGCTTGGACAGTGGGAACACTGAAGCTTTCTTT.

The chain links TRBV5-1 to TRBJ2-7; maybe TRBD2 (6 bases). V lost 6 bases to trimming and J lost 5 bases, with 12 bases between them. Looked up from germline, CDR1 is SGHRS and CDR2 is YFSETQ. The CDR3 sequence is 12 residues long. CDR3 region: CASNQWGDEQYF. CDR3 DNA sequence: TGCGCCAGCAATCAATGGGGGGACGAGCAGTACTTC. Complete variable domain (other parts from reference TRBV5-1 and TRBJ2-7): KAGVTQTPRYLIKTRGQQVTLSCSPISGHRSVSWYQQTPGQGLQFLFEYFSETQRNKGNFPGRFSGRQFSNSRSEMNVSTLELGDSALYLCASNQWGDEQYFGPGTRLTVT.

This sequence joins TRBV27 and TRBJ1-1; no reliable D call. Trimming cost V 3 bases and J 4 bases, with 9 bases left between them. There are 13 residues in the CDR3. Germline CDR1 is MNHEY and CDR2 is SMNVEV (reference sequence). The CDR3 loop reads CASSFRAFTEAFF. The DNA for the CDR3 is TGTGCCAGCAGTTTCCGGGCCTTCACTGAAGCTTTCTTT.

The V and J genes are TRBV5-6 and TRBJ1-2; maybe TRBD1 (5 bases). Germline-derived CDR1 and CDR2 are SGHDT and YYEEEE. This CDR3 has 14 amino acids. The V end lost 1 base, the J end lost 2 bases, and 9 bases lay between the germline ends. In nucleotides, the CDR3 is TGTGCCAGCAGCTTGTGGCAGGGCAACTATGGCTACACCTTC. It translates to CASSLWQGNYGYTF. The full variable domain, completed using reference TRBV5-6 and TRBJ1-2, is DAGVTQSPTHLIKTRGQQVTLRCSPKSGHDTVSWYQQALGQGPQFIFQYYEEEERQRGNFPDRFSGHQFPNYSSELNVNALLLGDSALYLCASSLWQGNYGYTFGSGTRLTVV.

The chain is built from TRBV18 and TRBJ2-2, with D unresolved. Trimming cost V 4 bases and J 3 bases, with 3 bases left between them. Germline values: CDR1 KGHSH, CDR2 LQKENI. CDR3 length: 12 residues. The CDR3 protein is CASSLDTGELFF. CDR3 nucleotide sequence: TGTGCCAGCTCACTGGACACCGGGGAGCTGTTTTTT.

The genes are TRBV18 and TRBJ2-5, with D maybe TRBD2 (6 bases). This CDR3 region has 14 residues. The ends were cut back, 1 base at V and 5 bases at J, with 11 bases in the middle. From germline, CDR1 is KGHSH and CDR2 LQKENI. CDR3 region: CASSPLAGMETQYF. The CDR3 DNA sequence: TGTGCCAGCTCACCACTCGCGGGGATGGAGACCCAGTACTTC.

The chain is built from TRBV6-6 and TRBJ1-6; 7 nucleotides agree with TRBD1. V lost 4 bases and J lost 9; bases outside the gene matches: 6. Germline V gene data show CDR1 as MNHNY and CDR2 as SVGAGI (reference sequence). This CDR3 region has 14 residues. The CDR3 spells CASSFGQVGSPLHF. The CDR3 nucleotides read TGTGCCAGCAGTTTTGGACAGGTCGGTTCACCCCTCCACTTT.

CDR3 coding DNA: TGTGCCAGCAGTCTGGGACTCAATCAGCCCCAGCATTTT. Amino acid sequence: CASSLGLNQPQHF. The rearrangement uses TRBV6-1 and TRBJ1-5; D might be TRBD1 (5 bases). The CDR3 runs 13 residues. The germline V and J ends were trimmed by 5 bases and 3 bases, with 8 bases remaining between them. The germline gives CDR1 MNHNS, CDR2 SASEGT.

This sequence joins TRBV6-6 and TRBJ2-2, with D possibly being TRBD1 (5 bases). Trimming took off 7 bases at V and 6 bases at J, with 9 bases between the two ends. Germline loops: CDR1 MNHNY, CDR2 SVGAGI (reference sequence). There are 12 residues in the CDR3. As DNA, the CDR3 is TGTGCCAGCAATCAGGGTCCCGGGGAGCTGTTTTTT. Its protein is CASNQGPGELFF.

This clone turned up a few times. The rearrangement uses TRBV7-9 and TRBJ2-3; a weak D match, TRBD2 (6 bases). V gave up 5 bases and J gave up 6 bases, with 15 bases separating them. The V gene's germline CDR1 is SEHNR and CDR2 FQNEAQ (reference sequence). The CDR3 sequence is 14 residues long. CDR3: CASSPGLGDDTQYF. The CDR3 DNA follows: TGTGCCAGCAGCCCGGGACTGGGGGACGATACGCAGTATTTT.

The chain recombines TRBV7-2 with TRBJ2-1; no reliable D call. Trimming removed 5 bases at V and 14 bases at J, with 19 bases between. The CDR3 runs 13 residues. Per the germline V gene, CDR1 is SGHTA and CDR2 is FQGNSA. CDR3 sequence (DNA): TGTGCCAGCAGCCCCCCCGCCGGCGTTAGTGAGTTCTTC. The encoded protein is CASSPPAGVSEFF.

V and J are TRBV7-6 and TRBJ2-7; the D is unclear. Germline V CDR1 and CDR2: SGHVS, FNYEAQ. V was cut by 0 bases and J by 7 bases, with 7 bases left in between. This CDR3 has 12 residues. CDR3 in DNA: TGTGCCAGCAGCTTAGCGATAGGAGAGCAGTACTTC. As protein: CASSLAIGEQYF.

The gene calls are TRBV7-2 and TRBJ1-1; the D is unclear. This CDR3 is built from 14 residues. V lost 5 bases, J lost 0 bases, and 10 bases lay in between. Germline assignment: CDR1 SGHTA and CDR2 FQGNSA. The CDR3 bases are TGTGCCAGCAGCCCCCCTGGGATGAACACTGAAGCTTTCTTT. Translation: CASSPPGMNTEAFF.

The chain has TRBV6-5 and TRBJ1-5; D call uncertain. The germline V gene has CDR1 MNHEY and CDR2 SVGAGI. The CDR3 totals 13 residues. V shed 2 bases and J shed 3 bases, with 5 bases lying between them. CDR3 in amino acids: CASSYSNNQPQHF. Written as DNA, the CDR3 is TGTGCCAGCAGTTACAGTAACAATCAGCCCCAGCATTTT.

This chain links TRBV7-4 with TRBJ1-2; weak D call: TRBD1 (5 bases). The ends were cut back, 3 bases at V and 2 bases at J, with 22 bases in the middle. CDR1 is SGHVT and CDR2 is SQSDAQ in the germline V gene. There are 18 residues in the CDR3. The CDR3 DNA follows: TGTGCCAGCAGCTTCTGTCCAGGGCTAGTATATAGCAACTATGGCTACACCTTC. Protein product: CASSFCPGLVYSNYGYTF.

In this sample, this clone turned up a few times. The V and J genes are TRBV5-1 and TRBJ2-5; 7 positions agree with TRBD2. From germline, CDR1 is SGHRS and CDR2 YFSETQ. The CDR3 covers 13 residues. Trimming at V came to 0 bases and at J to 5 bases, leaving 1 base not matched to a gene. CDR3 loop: CASSLVGGETQYF. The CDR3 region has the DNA TGCGCCAGCAGCTTGGTGGGGGGGGAGACCCAGTACTTC.

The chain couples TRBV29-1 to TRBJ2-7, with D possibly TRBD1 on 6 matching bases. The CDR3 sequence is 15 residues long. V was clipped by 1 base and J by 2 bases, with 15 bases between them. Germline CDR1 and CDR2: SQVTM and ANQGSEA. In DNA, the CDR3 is TGCAGCGTTGAAGGGGGGCGGCGGCGCCCCTACGAGCAGTACTTC. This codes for CSVEGGRRRPYEQYF.

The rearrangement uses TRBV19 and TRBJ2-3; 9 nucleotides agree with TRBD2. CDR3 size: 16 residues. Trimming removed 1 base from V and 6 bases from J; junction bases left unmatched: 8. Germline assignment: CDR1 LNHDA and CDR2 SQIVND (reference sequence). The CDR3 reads CASSIGGAGGADTQYF. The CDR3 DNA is TGTGCCAGTAGTATAGGCGGAGCGGGAGGCGCGGATACGCAGTATTTT.

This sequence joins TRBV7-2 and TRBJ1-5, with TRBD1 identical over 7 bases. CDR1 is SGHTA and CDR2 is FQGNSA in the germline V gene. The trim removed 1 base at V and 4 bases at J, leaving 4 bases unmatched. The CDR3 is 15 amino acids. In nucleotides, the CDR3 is TGTGCCAGCAGCTTAGGGGACAGTCCTAATCAGCCCCAGCATTTT. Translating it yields CASSLGDSPNQPQHF.

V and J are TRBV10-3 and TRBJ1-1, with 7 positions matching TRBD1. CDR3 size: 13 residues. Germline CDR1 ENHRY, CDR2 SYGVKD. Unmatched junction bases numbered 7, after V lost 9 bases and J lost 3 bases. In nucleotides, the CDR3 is TGTGCCATTCAGACAGGGTGGGACACTGAAGCTTTCTTT. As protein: CAIQTGWDTEAFF.

CDR3 protein: CASSDRTSGSGETQYF. In nucleotides, the CDR3 is TGTGCCAGCAGCGATAGAACCTCGGGGTCAGGAGAGACCCAGTACTTC. The chain links TRBV28 to TRBJ2-5; TRBD2 is a possible D gene (5 bases). Germline loops: CDR1 MDHEN, CDR2 SYDVKM. The CDR3 is made up of 16 amino acids. Trimming left V 6 bases short and J 4 bases short, with 21 bases between.